This T cell receptor (beta chain) was documented in a study of cytomegalovirus exposure and HLA in healthy donors. Primers: 60 Vbeta forward and 13 Jbeta reverse. This table comes from immunoSEQ multiplex PCR, and its TCRdb copy is limited to in-frame clones, with some not included. The sample carries over 150,000 clones, 80% to 85% recorded once. Germline lookup yields CDR1 MDHEN and CDR2 SYDVKM. V lost 2 bases, J lost 0 bases, and 5 bases stayed unmatched. CDR3 size: 16 residues. A single count supports this clone. The TCR was taken from a girl aged 2 to 9 in good health and CMV-seropositive. Material: PBMCs. This chain joins TRBV28 and TRBJ2-3, with TRBD2 matching 7 bases. The CDR3 sequence is CASSLVAGRSTDTQYF. The CDR3 nucleotides read TGTGCCAGCAGTTTAGTGGCCGGGAGGAGCACAGATACGCAGTATTTT.